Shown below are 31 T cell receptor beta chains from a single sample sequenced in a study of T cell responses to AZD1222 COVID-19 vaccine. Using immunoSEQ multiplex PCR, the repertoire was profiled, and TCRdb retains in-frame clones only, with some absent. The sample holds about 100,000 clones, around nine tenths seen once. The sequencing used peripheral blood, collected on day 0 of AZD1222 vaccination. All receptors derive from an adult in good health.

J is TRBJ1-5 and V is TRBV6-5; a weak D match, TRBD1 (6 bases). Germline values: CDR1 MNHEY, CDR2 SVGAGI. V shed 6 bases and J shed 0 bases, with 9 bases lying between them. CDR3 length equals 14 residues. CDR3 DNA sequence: TGTGCCAGCAGCAGGGGATCTAGCAATCAGCCCCAGCATTTT. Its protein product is CASSRGSSNQPQHF.

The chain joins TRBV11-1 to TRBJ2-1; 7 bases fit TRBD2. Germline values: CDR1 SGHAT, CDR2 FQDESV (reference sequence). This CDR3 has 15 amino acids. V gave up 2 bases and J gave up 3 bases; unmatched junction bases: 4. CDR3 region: CASSLLGLLYNEQFF. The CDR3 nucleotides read TGTGCCAGCAGCTTACTGGGACTACTCTACAATGAGCAGTTCTTC.

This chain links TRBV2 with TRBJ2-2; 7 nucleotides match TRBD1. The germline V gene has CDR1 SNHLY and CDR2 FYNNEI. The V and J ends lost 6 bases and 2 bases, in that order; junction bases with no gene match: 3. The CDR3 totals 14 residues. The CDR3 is CASRGTVNTGELFF. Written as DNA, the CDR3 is TGTGCCAGCAGGGGGACAGTTAACACCGGGGAGCTGTTTTTT.

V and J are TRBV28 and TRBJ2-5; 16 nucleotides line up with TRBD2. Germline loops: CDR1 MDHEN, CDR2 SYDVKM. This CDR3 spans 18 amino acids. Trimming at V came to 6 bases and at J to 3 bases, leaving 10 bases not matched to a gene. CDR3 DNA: TGTGCCAGCAGAACACCGGGACTAGCGGGGGGGCCAGAAGAGACCCAGTACTTC. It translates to CASRTPGLAGGPEETQYF.

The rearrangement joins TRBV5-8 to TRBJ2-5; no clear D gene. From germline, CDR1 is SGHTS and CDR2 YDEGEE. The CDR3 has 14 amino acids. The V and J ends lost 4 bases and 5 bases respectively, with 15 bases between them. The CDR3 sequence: CASSQRGRRETQYF. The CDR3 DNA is TGTGCCAGCAGCCAGCGTGGGCGACGGGAGACCCAGTACTTC.

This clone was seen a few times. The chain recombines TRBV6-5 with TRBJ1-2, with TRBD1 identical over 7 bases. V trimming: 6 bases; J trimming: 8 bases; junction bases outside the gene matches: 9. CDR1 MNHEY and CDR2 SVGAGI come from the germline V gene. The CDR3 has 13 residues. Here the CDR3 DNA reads TGTGCCAGCAGGCCCCGACAGGGCAAGGGCTACACCTTC. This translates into CASRPRQGKGYTF.

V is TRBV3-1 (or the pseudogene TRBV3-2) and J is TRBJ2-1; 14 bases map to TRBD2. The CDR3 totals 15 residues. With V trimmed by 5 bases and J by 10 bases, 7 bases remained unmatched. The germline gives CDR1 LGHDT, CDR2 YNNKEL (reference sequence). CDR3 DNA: TGTGCCAGCAGCTTTCGACTAGCGGGGGGGCAAGAGCAGTTCTTC. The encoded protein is CASSFRLAGGQEQFF.

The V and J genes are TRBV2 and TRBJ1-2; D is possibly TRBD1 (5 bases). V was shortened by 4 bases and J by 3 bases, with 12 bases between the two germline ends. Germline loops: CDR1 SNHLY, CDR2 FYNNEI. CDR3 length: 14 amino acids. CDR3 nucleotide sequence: TGTGCCAGCAGTGCCAACAGGCGGCACTATGGCTACACCTTC. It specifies CASSANRRHYGYTF.

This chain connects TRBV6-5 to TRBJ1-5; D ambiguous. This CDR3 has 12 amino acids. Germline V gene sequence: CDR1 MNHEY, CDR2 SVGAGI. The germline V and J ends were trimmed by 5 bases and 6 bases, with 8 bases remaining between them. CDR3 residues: CASSKRRQPQHF. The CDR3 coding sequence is TGTGCCAGCAGTAAGCGTCGTCAGCCCCAGCATTTT.

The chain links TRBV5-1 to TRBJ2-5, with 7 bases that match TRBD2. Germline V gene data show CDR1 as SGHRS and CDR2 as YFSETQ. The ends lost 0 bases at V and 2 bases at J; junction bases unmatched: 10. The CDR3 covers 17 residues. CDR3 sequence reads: CASSLATGLVGQETQYF. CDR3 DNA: TGCGCCAGCAGCTTGGCAACAGGACTAGTGGGGCAAGAGACCCAGTACTTC. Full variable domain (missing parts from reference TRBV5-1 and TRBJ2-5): KAGVTQTPRYLIKTRGQQVTLSCSPISGHRSVSWYQQTPGQGLQFLFEYFSETQRNKGNFPGRFSGRQFSNSRSEMNVSTLELGDSALYLCASSLATGLVGQETQYFGPGTRLLVL.

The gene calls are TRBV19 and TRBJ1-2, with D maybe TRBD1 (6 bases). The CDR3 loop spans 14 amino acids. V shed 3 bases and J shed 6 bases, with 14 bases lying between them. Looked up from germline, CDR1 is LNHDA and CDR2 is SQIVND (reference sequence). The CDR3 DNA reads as TGTGCCAGTAGTATTTGGAGGGGGGATGATGGCTACACCTTC. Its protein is CASSIWRGDDGYTF.

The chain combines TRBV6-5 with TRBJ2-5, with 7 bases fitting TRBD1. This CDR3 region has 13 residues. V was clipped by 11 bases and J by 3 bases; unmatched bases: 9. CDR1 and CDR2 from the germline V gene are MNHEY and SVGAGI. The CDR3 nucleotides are TGTGCCTTAAAAGGGACAGCAGAAGAGACCCAGTACTTC. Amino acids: CALKGTAEETQYF.

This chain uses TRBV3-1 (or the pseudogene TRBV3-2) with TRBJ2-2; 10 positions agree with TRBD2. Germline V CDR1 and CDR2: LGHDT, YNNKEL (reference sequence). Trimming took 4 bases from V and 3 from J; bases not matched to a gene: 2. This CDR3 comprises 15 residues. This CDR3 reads CASSPLAGDTGELFF. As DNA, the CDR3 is TGTGCCAGCAGCCCCCTAGCGGGGGACACCGGGGAGCTGTTTTTT.

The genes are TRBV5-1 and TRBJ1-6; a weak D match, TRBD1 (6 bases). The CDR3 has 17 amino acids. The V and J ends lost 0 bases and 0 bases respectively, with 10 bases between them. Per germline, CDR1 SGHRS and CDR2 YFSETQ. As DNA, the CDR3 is TGCGCCAGCAGCTTGGGACAGGCTAGCTCCTATAATTCACCCCTCCACTTT. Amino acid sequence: CASSLGQASSYNSPLHF.

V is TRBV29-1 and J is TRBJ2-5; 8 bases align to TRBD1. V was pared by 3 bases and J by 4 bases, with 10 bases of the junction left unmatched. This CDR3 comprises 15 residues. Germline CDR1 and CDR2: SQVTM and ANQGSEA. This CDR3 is CSVDGQGARVETQYF. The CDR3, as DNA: TGCAGCGTTGACGGGCAGGGGGCAAGGGTAGAGACCCAGTACTTC. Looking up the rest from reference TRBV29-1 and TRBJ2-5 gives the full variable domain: SAVISQKPSRDICQRGTSLTIQCQVDSQVTMMFWYRQQPGQSLTLIATANQGSEATYESGFVIDKFPISRPNLTFSTLTVSNMSPEDSSIYLCSVDGQGARVETQYFGPGTRLLVL.

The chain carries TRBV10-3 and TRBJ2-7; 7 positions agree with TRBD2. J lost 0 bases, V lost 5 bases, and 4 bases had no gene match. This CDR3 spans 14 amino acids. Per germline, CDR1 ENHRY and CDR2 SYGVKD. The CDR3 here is CAISSGDFSYEQYF. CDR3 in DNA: TGTGCCATCAGTAGCGGGGACTTCTCCTACGAGCAGTACTTC.

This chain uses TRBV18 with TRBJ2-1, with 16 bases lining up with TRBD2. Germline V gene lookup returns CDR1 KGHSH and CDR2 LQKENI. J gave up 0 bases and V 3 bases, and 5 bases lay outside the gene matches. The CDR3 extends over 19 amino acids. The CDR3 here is CASSPPGLAGGSSYNEQFF. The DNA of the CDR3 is TGTGCCAGCTCACCCCCGGGACTAGCGGGGGGGAGCTCCTACAATGAGCAGTTCTTC.

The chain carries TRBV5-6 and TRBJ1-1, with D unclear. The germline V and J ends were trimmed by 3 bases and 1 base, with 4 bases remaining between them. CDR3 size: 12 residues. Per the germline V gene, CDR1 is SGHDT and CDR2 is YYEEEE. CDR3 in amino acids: CASSSTNTEAFF. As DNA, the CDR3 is TGTGCCAGCAGCTCTACGAACACTGAAGCTTTCTTT. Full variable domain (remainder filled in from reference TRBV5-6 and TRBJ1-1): DAGVTQSPTHLIKTRGQQVTLRCSPKSGHDTVSWYQQALGQGPQFIFQYYEEEERQRGNFPDRFSGHQFPNYSSELNVNALLLGDSALYLCASSSTNTEAFFGQGTRLTVV.

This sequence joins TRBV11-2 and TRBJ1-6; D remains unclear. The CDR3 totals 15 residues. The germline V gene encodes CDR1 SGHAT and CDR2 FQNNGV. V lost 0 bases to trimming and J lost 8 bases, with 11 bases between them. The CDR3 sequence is CASSLDNSWDSPLHF. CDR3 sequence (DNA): TGTGCCAGCAGCTTAGATAACAGTTGGGATTCACCCCTCCACTTT.

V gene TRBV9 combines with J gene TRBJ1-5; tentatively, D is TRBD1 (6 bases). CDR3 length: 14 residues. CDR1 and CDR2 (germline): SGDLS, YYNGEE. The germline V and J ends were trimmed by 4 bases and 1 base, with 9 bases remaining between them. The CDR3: CASSPGQSNQPQHF. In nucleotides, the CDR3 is TGTGCCAGCAGCCCAGGACAGAGCAATCAGCCCCAGCATTTT.

This CDR3 reads CASSKRLAGGQETQYF. In DNA form, the CDR3 reads TGCGCCAGCAGCAAAAGACTAGCGGGGGGGCAAGAGACCCAGTACTTC. The V gene is TRBV5-1, the J gene TRBJ2-5, with 14 bases aligning to TRBD2. Germline V CDR1 and CDR2: SGHRS, YFSETQ. J gave up 2 bases and V 4 bases, and 4 bases lay outside the gene matches. The CDR3 is made up of 16 amino acids.

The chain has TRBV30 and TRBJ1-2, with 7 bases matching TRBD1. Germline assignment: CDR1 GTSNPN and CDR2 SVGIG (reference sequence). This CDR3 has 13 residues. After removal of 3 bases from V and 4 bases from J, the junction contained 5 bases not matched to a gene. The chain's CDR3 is CAWSWGTVYGYTF. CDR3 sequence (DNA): TGTGCCTGGAGCTGGGGGACAGTCTATGGCTACACCTTC.

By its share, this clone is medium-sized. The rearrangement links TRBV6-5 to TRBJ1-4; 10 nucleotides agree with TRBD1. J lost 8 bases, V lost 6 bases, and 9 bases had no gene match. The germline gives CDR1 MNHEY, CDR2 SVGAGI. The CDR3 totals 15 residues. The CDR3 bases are TGTGCCAGCAGCCCCCAAGAGACAGGGGGCGAAAAACTGTTTTTT. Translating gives CASSPQETGGEKLFF.

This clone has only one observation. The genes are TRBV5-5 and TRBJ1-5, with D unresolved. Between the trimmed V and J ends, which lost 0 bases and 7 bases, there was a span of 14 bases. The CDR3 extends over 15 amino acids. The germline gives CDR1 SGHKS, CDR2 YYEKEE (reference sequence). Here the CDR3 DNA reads TGTGCCAGCAGCTTGGGGAACAGCCCCGGACAGCCCCAGCATTTT. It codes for CASSLGNSPGQPQHF.

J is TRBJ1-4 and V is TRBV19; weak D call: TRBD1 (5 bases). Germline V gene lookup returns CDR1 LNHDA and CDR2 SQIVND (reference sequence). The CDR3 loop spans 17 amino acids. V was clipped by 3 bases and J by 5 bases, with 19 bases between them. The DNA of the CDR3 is TGTGCCAGTAGTATCCGGAGCGTGGGCAGGGCCAATGAAAAACTGTTTTTT. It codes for CASSIRSVGRANEKLFF.

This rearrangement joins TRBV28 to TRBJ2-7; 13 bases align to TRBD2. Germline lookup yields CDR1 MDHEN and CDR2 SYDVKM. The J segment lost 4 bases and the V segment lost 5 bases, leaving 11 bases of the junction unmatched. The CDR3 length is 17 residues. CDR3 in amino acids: CASSINRGLAGPYEQYF. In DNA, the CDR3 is TGTGCCAGCAGTATAAACCGGGGACTAGCGGGACCGTACGAGCAGTACTTC.

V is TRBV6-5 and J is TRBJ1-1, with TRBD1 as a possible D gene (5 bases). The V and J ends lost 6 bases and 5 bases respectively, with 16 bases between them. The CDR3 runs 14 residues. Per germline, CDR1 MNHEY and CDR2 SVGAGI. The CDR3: CASRPGTLGTEAFF. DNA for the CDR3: TGTGCCAGCAGACCCGGGACCCTCGGTACTGAAGCTTTCTTT.

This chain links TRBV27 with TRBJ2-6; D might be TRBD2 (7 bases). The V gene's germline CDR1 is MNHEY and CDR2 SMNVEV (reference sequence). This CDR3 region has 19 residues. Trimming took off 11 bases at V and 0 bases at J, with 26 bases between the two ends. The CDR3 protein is CAYRGGHHPHPSGANVLTF. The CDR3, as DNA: TGTGCCTATAGGGGGGGACATCACCCGCATCCCTCTGGGGCCAACGTCCTGACTTTC.

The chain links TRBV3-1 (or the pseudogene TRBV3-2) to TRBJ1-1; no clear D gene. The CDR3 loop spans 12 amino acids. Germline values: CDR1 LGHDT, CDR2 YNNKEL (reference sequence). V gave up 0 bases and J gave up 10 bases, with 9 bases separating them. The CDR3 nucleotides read TGTGCCAGCAGCCAAGAGTCAAATCTAGCTTTCTTT. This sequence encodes CASSQESNLAFF.

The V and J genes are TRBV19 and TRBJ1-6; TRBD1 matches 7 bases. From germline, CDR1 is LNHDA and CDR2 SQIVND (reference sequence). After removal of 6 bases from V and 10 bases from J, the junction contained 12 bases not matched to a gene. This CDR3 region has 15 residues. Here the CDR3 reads CASRNTGQPISPLHF. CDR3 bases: TGTGCCAGTAGAAACACGGGACAGCCAATATCACCCCTCCACTTT.

CDR3: CASNQGDEQFF. As DNA, the CDR3 is TGCGCCAGCAATCAGGGCGATGAGCAGTTCTTC. The chain joins TRBV10-2 to TRBJ2-1, with D perhaps matching TRBD1 (5 bases). Deletions cut 7 bases from V and 8 bases from J, with 9 bases between. The CDR3 runs 11 residues. Germline CDR1 WSHSY, CDR2 SAAADI.